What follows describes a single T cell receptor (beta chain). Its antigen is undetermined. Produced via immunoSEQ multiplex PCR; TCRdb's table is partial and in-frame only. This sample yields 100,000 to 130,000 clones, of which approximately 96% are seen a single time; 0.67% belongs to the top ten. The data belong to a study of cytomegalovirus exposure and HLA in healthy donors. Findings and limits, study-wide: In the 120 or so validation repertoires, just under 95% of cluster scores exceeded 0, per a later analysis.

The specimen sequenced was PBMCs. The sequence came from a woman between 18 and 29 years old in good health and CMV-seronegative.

The CDR3 reads CASSRTGGGNYGYTF. The CDR3 nucleotides are TGTGCCAGTAGTAGGACAGGGGGCGGAAACTATGGCTACACCTTC. V is TRBV19 and J is TRBJ1-2; 11 positions agree with TRBD1. The V and J ends lost 4 bases and 2 bases, in that order; junction bases with no gene match: 3. Germline V gene data show CDR1 as LNHDA and CDR2 as SQIVND (reference sequence). The CDR3 length is 15 residues. Drawing the rest from reference TRBV19 and TRBJ1-2, the complete variable domain is DGGITQSPKYLFRKEGQNVTLSCEQNLNHDAMYWYRQDPGQGLRLIYYSQIVNDFQKGDIAEGYSVSREKKESFPLTVTSAQKNPTAFYLCASSRTGGGNYGYTFGSGTRLTVV.